This T cell receptor beta chain was obtained from a study of blood T cells in healthy people across ages. Broader study findings: Significant beta diversity loss was already apparent by age approximately 38, declining roughly linearly. Strong correlation existed between TCR beta diversity and naive T cell percentage.

On this clonotype itself: Antigen specificity is unknown.

The CDR3 covers 17 residues. Germline V CDR1 and CDR2: SGHRS, YFSETQ. The ends lost 3 bases at V and 0 bases at J; junction bases unmatched: 9. A second PCR of roughly 7 to 11 cycles used a sample-barcoded 5' primer and a J-beta primer mix. TCRdb processed the 5' RACE reads anew with MiXCR; each CDR3 protein has one entry. The table includes 1.4 million to 1.5 million distinct CDR3 sequences, about 43% detected once. The clonotype was recovered from a woman aged 18-30 years in good health. Source material: blood. The genes are TRBV5-1 and TRBJ2-7; 10 bases align to TRBD2. The CDR3 here is CASSSSPTSGNSYEQYF. The CDR3 DNA follows: TGCGCCAGCAGCTCGAGCCCTACTAGCGGGAACTCCTACGAGCAGTACTTC.